This TCR beta chain was sequenced during a study of blood T cell repertoires in COVID-19. Looking at the study overall: Some COVID-19 samples were acute and others convalescent; all came from the United States, Italy and Spain. PBMCs, B-cell-depleted T cells, or T cells were the source of the cDNA or gDNA that made up the material.

Original analysis: Reference gene primer amplification gave nucleated cell count estimates. Some clones are missing from TCRdb's copy, which holds only in-frame ones; the method was immunoSEQ multiplex PCR. That table is the source of V, J and clone size, and D and trimming were worked out from the DNA. The table records about 170,000 clones, approximately 82% of them present only once. Sequenced sample: peripheral blood. The clonotype comes from an elderly woman with acute or convalescent COVID-19.

CDR3 in DNA: TGTGCCTGGATGCCAGGGGGAACCGTAACCTTCTATGGCTACACCTTC. As protein: CAWMPGGTVTFYGYTF. This chain uses TRBV30 with TRBJ1-2, with 7 bases identical to TRBD1. CDR3 length: 16 residues. Germline assignment: CDR1 GTSNPN and CDR2 SVGIG (reference sequence). V was pared by 4 bases and J by 4 bases, with 15 bases of the junction left unmatched.